This paragraph reports one T cell receptor beta chain. This table comes from immunoSEQ multiplex PCR, and its TCRdb copy is limited to in-frame clones, with some not included. The sample carries some 150,000 clones, roughly nine tenths recorded once. This entry belongs to a study of control samples from healthy donors and cancer patients. The V end was cut by 3 bases, the J end by 5 bases, with 7 bases between. The CDR3 runs to 11 residues. CDR1 is GTSNPN, CDR2 SVGIG, per germline (reference sequence). This sequence originates from a man younger than 35 in good health. V is TRBV30 and J is TRBJ1-1, with D unresolved. The sequencing input was blood. CDR3 in amino acids: CAWSSLTEAFF. CDR3 nucleotide sequence: TGTGCCTGGAGCAGTCTAACTGAAGCTTTCTTT.